This passage covers 21 T cell receptor beta chains from one sample sequenced in a study of PD-1 blockade in mismatch repair-deficient tumors. Time point of the sample: identical roughly 10-day culture without peptide (control). TCRdb's copy holds only in-frame clones and misses some; the assay was immunoSEQ multiplex PCR. Of over 13,000 clones in the sample, 65% to 90% are singletons; the top ten hold 10% to 12%. These TCRs' antigens remain unknown. Sequenced here: cells cultured in vitro, sampled from a patient treated with pembrolizumab. These receptors were taken from an adult with mismatch repair-deficient cancer.

In nucleotides, the CDR3 is TGCGCCAGCAGCTTGGGGCCCACGTCGGCCGGGGAGCTGTTTTTT. Protein product: CASSLGPTSAGELFF. The chain employs TRBV5-1 and TRBJ2-2; D uncertain. Germline CDR1 and CDR2: SGHRS and YFSETQ. The V end was cut by 0 bases, the J end by 6 bases, with 12 bases between. The length of the CDR3 is 15 residues.

This chain connects TRBV7-9 to TRBJ1-3; D is possibly TRBD1 (6 bases). CDR3 length: 15 residues. Germline-derived CDR1 and CDR2 are SEHNR and FQNEAQ (reference sequence). Trimming stripped 2 bases from V and 2 bases from J, with 10 bases between. CDR3 amino acids: CASSLQGKTGNTIYF. The CDR3 DNA reads as TGTGCCAGCAGCTTACAGGGGAAAACTGGAAACACCATATATTTT.

The chain recombines TRBV11-3 with TRBJ2-1; D gene uncertain. The V end was cut by 5 bases, the J end by 3 bases, with 11 bases between. The V gene's germline CDR1 is SGHNT and CDR2 YENEEA. This CDR3 comprises 14 residues. The CDR3 DNA reads TGTGCCAGCAGCCTACCCCGGCGCTACAATGAGCAGTTCTTC. This gives the protein CASSLPRRYNEQFF.

This clone was detected only once. The chain employs TRBV6-6 and TRBJ2-1, with 9 bases fitting TRBD1. The CDR3 extends over 14 amino acids. V lost 2 bases, J lost 8 bases, and 4 bases stayed unmatched. Germline CDR1 reads MNHNY; CDR2 reads SVGAGI (reference sequence). The CDR3 is CASSYGQGIDEQFF. In DNA form, the CDR3 reads TGTGCCAGCAGTTACGGACAGGGGATCGATGAGCAGTTCTTC.

The J gene is TRBJ2-5, the V gene TRBV7-3; D is ambiguous. This CDR3 is built from 13 residues. Trimming pared 2 bases from V and 1 base from J, leaving 5 bases between. The germline CDR1 and CDR2 sequences are SGHTA and FQGTGA. Written as DNA, the CDR3 is TGTGCCAGCAGCTTAGGAATCCAAGAGACCCAGTACTTC. Encoded protein: CASSLGIQETQYF.

V and J are TRBV10-1 and TRBJ2-3; no reliable D call. The CDR3 is made up of 14 amino acids. Between the trimmed V and J ends, which lost 3 bases and 3 bases, there was a span of 10 bases. Germline CDR1 and CDR2: WNHNN and SYGVQD (reference sequence). CDR3 protein: CASSEPGTTDTQYF. Here the CDR3 DNA reads TGCGCCAGCAGTGAACCGGGCACAACAGATACGCAGTATTTT.

This chain uses TRBV27 with TRBJ2-2; TRBD2 matches 9 bases. Losses at the gene ends were 2 bases for V and 6 bases for J; bases not matched to a gene: 7. The germline V gene encodes CDR1 MNHEY and CDR2 SMNVEV (reference sequence). The CDR3 has 16 amino acids. The CDR3 coding sequence is TGTGCCAGCAGTTTAGCGGGAGGGCCTTTCCCCGGGGAGCTGTTTTTT. Amino acid sequence: CASSLAGGPFPGELFF.

The chain has TRBV5-1 and TRBJ2-7, with TRBD2 matching 10 bases. CDR3 size: 15 residues. Germline values: CDR1 SGHRS, CDR2 YFSETQ. Trimming at V came to 1 base and at J to 7 bases, leaving 8 bases not matched to a gene. CDR3 sequence: CASSLRLAGVGEQYF. For the CDR3, the DNA is TGCGCCAGCAGCTTGCGGCTAGCGGGAGTAGGGGAGCAGTACTTC.

The V gene is TRBV6-5, the J gene TRBJ1-1; 8 bases map to TRBD1. V lost 7 bases and J lost 10; bases outside the gene matches: 8. The CDR3 has 12 residues. Germline CDR1 and CDR2: MNHEY and SVGAGI. For the CDR3, the DNA is TGTGCCAGCAACGACAGGGGACTAGGAGCTTTCTTT. Translated, it gives CASNDRGLGAFF.

The chain carries TRBV9 and TRBJ1-3; TRBD1 agrees at 8 bases. Per the germline V gene, CDR1 is SGDLS and CDR2 is YYNGEE. Losses at the gene ends were 2 bases for V and 5 bases for J; bases not matched to a gene: 6. CDR3 length: 15 residues. This CDR3 is CASSVGQGNRNTIYF. In DNA form, the CDR3 reads TGTGCCAGCAGCGTTGGACAGGGTAATAGAAACACCATATATTTT.

The CDR3 DNA sequence: TGTGCCAGCAGTCAAACAGGGGGTGGCACAGATACGCAGTATTTT. Protein sequence: CASSQTGGGTDTQYF. V and J are TRBV6-6 and TRBJ2-3; 8 positions agree with TRBD1. CDR3 length: 15 amino acids. Losses at the gene ends were 5 bases for V and 1 base for J; bases not matched to a gene: 5. Germline CDR1 and CDR2: MNHNY and SVGAGI (reference sequence).

The genes are TRBV27 and TRBJ1-5; possibly TRBD1 for D (6 bases). Germline CDR1 reads MNHEY; CDR2 reads SMNVEV (reference sequence). Trimming left V 3 bases short and J 6 bases short, with 12 bases between. The CDR3 sequence is 14 residues long. The CDR3: CASSFLGGGQPQHF. CDR3 bases: TGTGCCAGCAGTTTTCTGGGGGGCGGTCAGCCCCAGCATTTT.

The rearrangement joins TRBV28 to TRBJ1-5; D may be TRBD1 (5 bases). The V and J ends lost 3 bases and 4 bases respectively, with 13 bases between them. Germline values: CDR1 MDHEN, CDR2 SYDVKM. The CDR3 totals 15 residues. The CDR3: CASSFWGRRNQPQHF. Here the CDR3 DNA reads TGTGCCAGCAGTTTCTGGGGACGGAGAAATCAGCCCCAGCATTTT.

This chain joins TRBV27 and TRBJ2-7, with TRBD1 as a possible D gene (6 bases). This CDR3 comprises 15 residues. Germline-derived CDR1 and CDR2 are MNHEY and SMNVEV (reference sequence). Trimming took off 5 bases at V and 0 bases at J, with 14 bases between the two ends. The chain's CDR3 is CASSRIQGPSYEQYF. Here the CDR3 DNA reads TGTGCCAGCAGTAGAATACAGGGACCCTCCTACGAGCAGTACTTC.

The chain carries TRBV19 and TRBJ2-5; the D call may be TRBD1 or TRBD2 (5 bases each). The J call may not be correct, given that the DNA end is closer to TRBJ2-7. The CDR3 is made up of 15 amino acids. CDR1 is LNHDA, CDR2 SQIVND, per germline (reference sequence). CDR3 protein: CASRPRDASSYEQYF. The CDR3 DNA reads TGTGCCAGTAGGCCCCGGGACGCGAGCTCCTACGAGCAGTACTTC.

This rearrangement joins TRBV7-3 to TRBJ2-1; D is unclear. The CDR3 sequence is 13 residues long. V was trimmed by 2 bases and J by 3 bases, leaving 5 bases between them. Germline-derived CDR1 and CDR2 are SGHTA and FQGTGA. CDR3 nucleotide sequence: TGTGCCAGCAGCTTACAAAGCTACAATGAGCAGTTCTTC. Residues: CASSLQSYNEQFF.

This clone is classed as medium-sized (0.01 to 0.1%). CDR3 in DNA: TGTGCCAGCACCCCAGGGCGGTATAGCAATCAGCCCCAGCATTTT. It codes for CASTPGRYSNQPQHF. The chain recombines TRBV2 with TRBJ1-5; D may be TRBD1 (5 bases). Trimming removed 7 bases from V and 0 bases from J, with 13 bases in between. Looked up from germline, CDR1 is SNHLY and CDR2 is FYNNEI. CDR3 length: 15 residues. Using reference TRBV2 and TRBJ1-5 for the parts outside the CDR3, the full variable domain is EPEVTQTPSHQVTQMGQEVILRCVPISNHLYFYWYRQILGQKVEFLVSFYNNEISEKSEIFDDQFSVERPDGSNFTLKIRSTKLEDSAMYFCASTPGRYSNQPQHFGDGTRLSIL.

V gene TRBV30 combines with J gene TRBJ1-5, with TRBD1 as a possible D gene (5 bases). The CDR3 covers 13 residues. CDR1 is GTSNPN, CDR2 SVGIG, per germline (reference sequence). V lost 3 bases and J 5 bases, leaving 11 bases between the germline ends. Here the CDR3 reads CAWSQGRDQPQHF. Written as DNA, the CDR3 is TGTGCCTGGAGCCAGGGTAGGGATCAGCCCCAGCATTTT.

This clone is termed medium-sized (0.01 to 0.1%). Other DNA sequences of this sample code for an identical CDR3. The genes are TRBV5-5 and TRBJ2-7; D is uncertain. CDR3 length: 13 residues. The V gene's germline CDR1 is SGHKS and CDR2 YYEKEE (reference sequence). V was cut by 0 bases and J by 2 bases, with 6 bases left in between. Here the CDR3 reads CASSLGGTYEQYF. In nucleotides, the CDR3 is TGTGCCAGCAGCTTGGGAGGTACCTACGAGCAGTACTTC.

The CDR3 region has the DNA TGCGCCAGCAGGGCCGGGACTAGCGCCTACAATGAGCAGTTCTTC. It translates to CASRAGTSAYNEQFF. This chain links TRBV10-2 with TRBJ2-1; TRBD2 matches at 10 bases. V shed 6 bases and J 2 bases; nucleotides not matched to a gene: 4. CDR1 and CDR2 from the germline V gene are WSHSY and SAAADI. This CDR3 has 15 amino acids.

This clone appeared a single time. CDR3 in DNA: TGCGCCAGCAGCTTGTCCCCGGCAGGGGGATACGAGCAGTACTTC. Translation gives CASSLSPAGGYEQYF. The J gene is TRBJ2-7, the V gene TRBV5-1, with 7 bases fitting TRBD1. The CDR3 loop spans 15 amino acids. J gave up 4 bases and V 1 base, and 8 bases lay outside the gene matches. Germline V gene sequence: CDR1 SGHRS, CDR2 YFSETQ.